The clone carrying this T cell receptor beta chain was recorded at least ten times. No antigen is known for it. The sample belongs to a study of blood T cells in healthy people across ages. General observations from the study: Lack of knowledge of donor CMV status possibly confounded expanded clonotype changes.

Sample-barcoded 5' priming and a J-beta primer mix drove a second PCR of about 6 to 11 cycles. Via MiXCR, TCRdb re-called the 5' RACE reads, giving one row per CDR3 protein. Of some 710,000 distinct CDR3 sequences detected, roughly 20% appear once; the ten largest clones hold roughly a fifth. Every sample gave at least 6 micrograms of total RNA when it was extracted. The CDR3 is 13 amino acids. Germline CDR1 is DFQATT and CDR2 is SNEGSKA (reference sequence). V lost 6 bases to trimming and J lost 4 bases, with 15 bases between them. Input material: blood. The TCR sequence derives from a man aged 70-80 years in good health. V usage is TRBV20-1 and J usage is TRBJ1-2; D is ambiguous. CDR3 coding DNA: TGCAGTGCCAACCCCGAGAGCGGCTATGGCTACACCTTC. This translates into CSANPESGYGYTF.